Here is one TCR beta chain with its context. This CDR3 contains 17 residues. CDR1 and CDR2 (germline): DFQATT, SNEGSKA (reference sequence). Germline trimming cut 6 bases from V and 4 bases from J; bases unmatched to any gene: 15. TCRdb passed the 5' RACE reads through MiXCR, listing each CDR3 protein once. The sample lists under 35,000 distinct CDR3 sequences, about 25% occurring once. Material for sequencing was naive CD4+ T cells sorted from a lymph node. Subset of the sample: naive CD4+ T cells, CD4+CD45RA+CD25-. This receptor was identified in a female donor with breast cancer. The chain combines TRBV20-1 with TRBJ2-2; TRBD1 aligns across 9 bases. The CDR3 bases are TGCAGTGCGCCCGGGACAGGGAAGAGGGTGCCCACCGGGGAGCTGTTTTTT. Its translation: CSAPGTGKRVPTGELFF.